This TCR beta chain derives from a study of CD8+CD57+ T cells in acquired aplastic anemia. Study as a whole: The mean DNA yield obtained from sorted CD4+ and CD8+ cells came to 3 to 4 ug.

Findings and limits, study-wide: The study identified 25 to 30 CD8+ CDR3 sequences shared by patients and controls.

Losses at the gene ends were 6 bases for V and 4 bases for J; bases not matched to a gene: 7. The CDR3 contains 14 residues. Germline lookup yields CDR1 ENHRY and CDR2 SYGVKD. According to the study, genomic DNA was the template for TCR beta VDJ and CDR3 profiling. TCRdb analysed the reads with MiXCR anew, one entry per CDR3 protein. The repertoire holds fewer than 200,000 distinct CDR3 sequences, with 48% as singletons. Note on this clonotype: Its target is not known.

CD8+CD57+ cell expansion, shown by flow cytometry, had occurred in the patients selected for sequencing. Patients, without exception, had severe acquired aplastic anemia. Sequencing input: sorted CD4+, CD8+, or CD8+CD57+ T cells (not recorded which) from PBMCs. The chain has TRBV10-3 and TRBJ1-1; 8 bases are shared with TRBD1. This receptor was taken from a human donor with aplastic anemia. CDR3 sequence (DNA): TGTGCCATCAGGCCAGGGGGCGAAGTCACTGAAGCTTTCTTT. Translation gives CAIRPGGEVTEAFF.